A single sample is the source of the 18 T cell receptor beta chains below, sequenced in a study of cytomegalovirus exposure and HLA in healthy donors. Researchers ran the PCR with 60 Vbeta and 13 Jbeta primers. The data were produced by immunoSEQ multiplex PCR, yet TCRdb's version contains in-frame clones alone and is incomplete. Counted here are tens of thousands of clones, around 78% occurring once; the ten biggest clones make up around 2.5%. What was sequenced was PBMCs. Source of these receptors: a male donor in good health and CMV-seropositive.

Comment on this clone: At one of its ends the junction is not consistent with the germline gene, which may arise from a read error. The chain has TRBV5-4 and TRBJ2-1; TRBD2 matches 9 bases. CDR3 length: 16 amino acids. Germline CDR1 is SGHNT and CDR2 is YYREEE (reference sequence). In nucleotides, the CDR3 is TGTGCCAGCAGTTTGGGCGCACCTAGCGGGAACAATGAGCAGTTCTTC. It encodes CASSLGAPSGNNEQFF.

This clone came up once. This chain's CDR3 is CASSWRRGDEQYF. The CDR3 DNA is TGTGCCAGCAGTTGGCGCAGGGGGGACGAGCAGTACTTC. The gene calls are TRBV6-5 and TRBJ2-7; a possible D gene is TRBD1 (7 bases). Trimming removed 4 bases from V and 5 bases from J, with 12 bases in between. The CDR3 is 13 residues long. Germline loops: CDR1 MNHEY, CDR2 SVGAGI.

The CDR3 sequence is CASNWGLVETGELFF. CDR3 DNA sequence: TGTGCCAGCAACTGGGGACTAGTAGAGACCGGGGAGCTGTTTTTT. The V call is TRBV2, the J call TRBJ2-2; 8 positions match TRBD2. Germline values: CDR1 SNHLY, CDR2 FYNNEI. V lost 7 bases to trimming and J lost 5 bases; unmatched junction nucleotides: 9. The CDR3 contains 15 residues.

CDR3 nucleotides: TGCGCCAGCAGCTTGGAACAGACGTACAATGAGCAGTTCTTC. Translating gives CASSLEQTYNEQFF. The genes are TRBV5-1 and TRBJ2-1, with unresolved D. The germline gives CDR1 SGHRS, CDR2 YFSETQ. With 0 bases removed from V and 4 bases from J, the gap between germline ends came to 8 bases. The CDR3 loop spans 14 amino acids.

The chain joins TRBV7-6 to TRBJ2-7; 10 bases match TRBD2. The CDR3 sequence is 14 residues long. With 5 bases clipped from V and 7 bases from J, the junction kept 8 bases outside the gene matches. Germline loops: CDR1 SGHVS, CDR2 FNYEAQ. CDR3 in amino acids: CASSPGLASREQYF. The CDR3 region has the DNA TGTGCCAGCAGCCCGGGACTAGCGTCCAGGGAGCAGTACTTC.

CDR3 nucleotide sequence: TGTGCCAGCAGTCTTAACTACGAGCAGTACTTC. This encodes CASSLNYEQYF. V gene TRBV28 combines with J gene TRBJ2-7, with D hard to call. Germline V gene sequence: CDR1 MDHEN, CDR2 SYDVKM. V was pared by 5 bases and J by 3 bases, with 5 bases between. There are 11 residues in the CDR3.

The rearrangement links TRBV19 to TRBJ2-7, with 7 bases lining up with TRBD2. V shed 1 base, J shed 0 bases, and the junction held 12 bases outside the gene matches. CDR3 length: 18 residues. The germline V gene encodes CDR1 LNHDA and CDR2 SQIVND (reference sequence). The CDR3 coding sequence is TGTGCCAGTAGTATAGGGACTAGATTAGACGACCGCTCCTACGAGCAGTACTTC. It encodes CASSIGTRLDDRSYEQYF.

The rearrangement joins TRBV28 to TRBJ1-2; TRBD1 matches 8 bases. Trimming at V came to 8 bases and at J to 5 bases, leaving 13 bases not matched to a gene. The CDR3 extends over 15 amino acids. CDR1 is MDHEN and CDR2 is SYDVKM in the germline V gene. CDR3 bases: TGTGCCAGCCTATGGACAGGGTCTATTTTTTATGGCTACACCTTC. It yields the protein CASLWTGSIFYGYTF.

This rearrangement joins TRBV5-4 to TRBJ1-5, with no clear D. The CDR3 is 13 residues long. Germline-derived CDR1 and CDR2 are SGHNT and YYREEE (reference sequence). Trimming removed 0 bases from V and 4 bases from J, with 5 bases in between. CDR3 nucleotide sequence: TGTGCCAGCAGCTTGGAAACTAATCAGCCCCAGCATTTT. Translation: CASSLETNQPQHF.

V and J are TRBV19 and TRBJ1-1; D is unclear. Germline CDR1 LNHDA, CDR2 SQIVND (reference sequence). V lost 0 bases and J 6 bases, leaving 14 bases between the germline ends. The CDR3 loop spans 15 amino acids. Here the CDR3 DNA reads TGTGCCAGTAGTATAGAAGGCGGGAGGTCCGCTGAAGCTTTCTTT. It encodes CASSIEGGRSAEAFF. Variable domain in full (rest from reference TRBV19 and TRBJ1-1): DGGITQSPKYLFRKEGQNVTLSCEQNLNHDAMYWYRQDPGQGLRLIYYSQIVNDFQKGDIAEGYSVSREKKESFPLTVTSAQKNPTAFYLCASSIEGGRSAEAFFGQGTRLTVV.

At least ten counts were recorded for this clone. Within the sample, other DNA sequences also encode this same CDR3. The chain couples TRBV6-5 to TRBJ1-1; a possible D gene is TRBD1 (5 bases). The V gene's germline CDR1 is MNHEY and CDR2 SVGAGI. V was trimmed by 2 bases and J by 1 base, leaving 8 bases between them. CDR3 length: 14 amino acids. DNA of the CDR3: TGTGCCAGCAGTTACGACAGAAAGAACACTGAAGCTTTCTTT. This translates into CASSYDRKNTEAFF.

This chain links TRBV30 with TRBJ2-3, with 9 bases fitting TRBD2. CDR1 and CDR2 from the germline V gene are GTSNPN and SVGIG (reference sequence). Germline trimming cut 2 bases from V and 3 bases from J; bases unmatched to any gene: 9. This CDR3 is built from 16 residues. For the CDR3, the DNA is TGTGCCTGGAGTCACTTTAGCGGGGGATTGACAGATACGCAGTATTTT. It is translated as CAWSHFSGGLTDTQYF.

The V call is TRBV19, the J call TRBJ2-5; D possibly corresponds to TRBD2 (6 bases). CDR1 and CDR2 (germline): LNHDA, SQIVND (reference sequence). Trimming stripped 6 bases from V and 0 bases from J, with 8 bases between. There are 13 residues in the CDR3. For the CDR3, the DNA is TGTGCCAGTAGCCGGGGGTACCAAGAGACCCAGTACTTC. Residues: CASSRGYQETQYF.

The V call is TRBV11-3, the J call TRBJ2-7, with TRBD1 matching 7 bases. V was clipped by 1 base and J by 0 bases; unmatched bases: 6. The CDR3 is made up of 16 amino acids. Germline CDR1 is SGHNT and CDR2 is YENEEA. CDR3 DNA sequence: TGTGCCAGCAGCTTAGCCCCGGGACAGAGCTCCTACGAGCAGTACTTC. Translating gives CASSLAPGQSSYEQYF.

The V gene is TRBV6-1, the J gene TRBJ2-7, with 7 bases aligning to TRBD2. Per germline, CDR1 MNHNS and CDR2 SASEGT. The length of the CDR3 is 15 residues. Trimming cost V 5 bases and J 0 bases; bases outside gene matches: 7. CDR3 DNA: TGTGCCAGCAGTAGTAGCGGGCGTTCCTCCTACGAGCAGTACTTC. Translation: CASSSSGRSSYEQYF.

The chain recombines TRBV7-3 with TRBJ2-2, with 8 bases lining up with TRBD2. J lost 6 bases, V lost 5 bases, and 5 bases had no gene match. CDR3 length equals 14 residues. The germline V gene has CDR1 SGHTA and CDR2 FQGTGA. CDR3 amino acids: CASSLAGGAGELFF. CDR3 coding DNA: TGTGCCAGCAGCCTGGCGGGAGGCGCCGGGGAGCTGTTTTTT.

The chain carries TRBV5-1 and TRBJ2-1, with 12 bases identical to TRBD2. CDR3 size: 19 residues. CDR1 and CDR2 (germline): SGHRS, YFSETQ. V trimming: 0 bases; J trimming: 4 bases; junction bases outside the gene matches: 11. The CDR3 protein is CASSLGTSGIPPFYNEQFF. CDR3 sequence (DNA): TGCGCCAGCAGCTTGGGGACTAGCGGGATTCCCCCATTTTACAATGAGCAGTTCTTC.

This clone occurred a few times. CDR3 amino acids: CASRTSGTYNEQFF. The CDR3, as DNA: TGTGCCAGCAGAACTAGCGGCACCTACAATGAGCAGTTCTTC. This rearrangement joins TRBV7-9 to TRBJ2-1; 8 bases are a match to TRBD2. With V trimmed by 6 bases and J by 2 bases, 3 bases remained unmatched. The CDR3 has 14 residues. CDR1 and CDR2 from the germline V gene are SEHNR and FQNEAQ (reference sequence).